This T cell receptor (beta chain) was documented in a study of blood T cells in healthy people across ages (dated by TCRdb to the mid-2010s). About the study as a whole: In model experiments, roughly one uniquely barcoded TCR beta cDNA molecule per two T cells was captured by template switching. Age-related changes in TCR beta repertoire diversity were measured in the study by deep sequencing normalized with unique cDNA molecular identifiers. Four age groups were formed from the donors: young (average approximately 15 years), middle-aged (approximately 40), aged (roughly 56) and long-lived (approximately 80). To avoid experimental bias, donors of different ages were randomly spread across the sequencing lanes. For two donors (one aged 18 to 30 and one aged 80 or older), the study analyzed two additional independent replicas of 1 million unique cDNA reads from the same blood draw.

What the authors observed across the whole study: As age increased, observed TCR beta diversity per million T cells dropped in a roughly linear way, and a significant reduction was already evident by age 40. Conclusive comparison of naive and antigen-experienced compartments was prevented by the profiling of bulk unsorted PBMCs. A strong correlation was found between observed TCR beta diversity and the percentage of naive T cells measured by flow cytometry. Estimates of total diversity based on one million sequenced T cells were considered lower bounds and underestimates. Because the CMV infection status of the donors was unknown, age-related changes in expanded clonotypes may potentially have been confounded. Compared with the aged group, the long-lived group had more naive CD4+ T cells, fewer expanded clones and increased TCR diversity, suggesting age selection.

This clonotype was seen only a few times. It has no known antigen specificity. Base qualities are not provided; no much larger clone lies one nucleotide away. Systemically healthy Caucasian individuals from Russia, 35 to 50 in total and aged roughly 6 to 100 years, were included as donors. Each donor gave ten milliliters of peripheral blood, drawn into EDTA-treated Vacutainer tubes. Ficoll-Paque density-gradient centrifugation was used to isolate PBMCs, with at least 7 million obtained per sample. Trizol reagent was used to extract total RNA from the PBMCs, yielding at least 6 micrograms per sample. The percentages of naive CD45RAhigh/CD27high T cells were determined by flow cytometry on a PBMC aliquot from every donor. Library method: 5' RACE. Sequencer: Illumina HiSeq 2500. The second PCR ran for about 7 to 11 cycles and used a J-beta primer mix along with a sample-barcoded 5' primer. A template-switch 5' adaptor carrying 12 random nucleotides introduced a unique molecular identifier onto each TCR beta cDNA molecule. Each sample yielded at least 2.5 million CDR3-containing paired-end reads. All of the RNA was converted into first-strand cDNA using the Mint cDNA synthesis kit, with a TRBC-specific oligonucleotide serving as the primer. All cDNA was treated with uracil-DNA glycosylase and then went through a first 18-cycle PCR with the universal primers M1SS and BC2_uni_R. Concerning the study's data processing: Each sample was normalized by randomly selecting 1 million high-quality reads, each carrying a distinct molecular identifier. Reads with shared molecular identifiers were discarded instead of being binned into consensus sequences. MiTCR, run with a Q25 quality threshold and the strictest error-elimination algorithm, handled CDR3 identification, clonotype clustering and error correction. A nonparametric unseen species model with Euler transformation was used to estimate lower-bound total TCR beta diversity. The raw public data were reprocessed by TCRdb itself: fastp quality trimming at Q25, MiXCR clonotype calling, in-frame beta chains only. Here each entry gathers all rows of one CDR3 protein and keeps the most common genes and DNA. These V and J calls are TCRdb output, not the study's own analysis. The sample has fewer than 1,000,000 distinct CDR3 sequences on record, around 45% of them singletons. In total, the top ten clones hold roughly 18% of the sample.

Spanning cysteine to phenylalanine, the CDR3 consists of 18 amino acids. Of all the DNA, just the CDR3 is kept, 54 bases in frame from base 1. Deletion took 3 bases off V and 7 bases off J, with a span of 25 bases between the germline ends. According to the germline V gene, CDR1 reads LGHNA and CDR2 reads YNFKEQ. The chain couples TRBV4-2 to TRBJ2-1; the D element might be TRBD1 or TRBD2, as each aligns at 6 bases. The sample consisted of blood. This TCR was sampled from a man between 60 and 75 years old in good health. The encoded CDR3 is CASSHQRWREGGVNEQFF. Here is the DNA: TGTGCCAGCAGCCACCAACGCTGGCGAGAGGGGGGCGTGAATGAGCAGTTCTTC.